The 15 T cell receptor beta chains below were found in one sample sequenced in a study of human T cells and chemical hapten exposure. TCRdb re-called the RACE reads with MiXCR, one entry per CDR3 protein. Seen here are about 120,000 distinct CDR3 sequences, roughly 13% observed once, and the top ten hold approximately 0.89%. As for time point: patch test 1, 2 weeks after DPC sensitization. Sample treatment: therapeutic diphenylcyclopropenone sensitization with weekly scalp DPC. The specimen comprised whole blood, sampled in connection with sensitization to the hapten diphenylcyclopropenone (DPC). Every receptor here comes from a young man with alopecia areata. Some clones in this sample may be carry-over from other donors' samples.

This clonotype has a handful of counts. The V call is TRBV20-1, the J call TRBJ1-1, with 7 bases identical to TRBD1. The CDR3 sequence is 17 residues long. CDR1 DFQATT and CDR2 SNEGSKA come from the germline V gene (reference sequence). J gave up 6 bases and V 1 base, and 17 bases lay outside the gene matches. CDR3 protein: CSARVPKLTGKGAEAFF. In DNA, the CDR3 is TGCAGTGCTAGAGTCCCAAAACTGACAGGGAAGGGCGCTGAAGCTTTCTTT.

In its sample, this clonotype was seen many times. The chain is built from TRBV7-9 and TRBJ1-1, with 7 bases aligning to TRBD1. V lost 5 bases and J lost 4; bases outside the gene matches: 10. In germline, CDR1 is SEHNR, CDR2 FQNEAQ (reference sequence). The CDR3 length is 15 residues. The CDR3 is CASSVHDRVGTEAFF. For the CDR3, the DNA is TGTGCCAGCAGCGTCCACGACAGGGTCGGCACTGAAGCTTTCTTT.

The rearrangement links TRBV27 to TRBJ1-6; D is uncertain. Trimming cost V 3 bases and J 6 bases, with 9 bases left between them. This CDR3 spans 14 amino acids. Germline CDR1 is MNHEY and CDR2 is SMNVEV (reference sequence). The CDR3 DNA reads as TGTGCCAGCAGTTTCGGGCAAATTAATTCACCCCTCCACTTT. It yields the protein CASSFGQINSPLHF.

A few counts support this clonotype. CDR3 in amino acids: CASSFGGAGGFANEKLFF. For the CDR3, the DNA is TGTGCCAGCAGTTTCGGTGGGGCAGGGGGATTTGCTAATGAAAAACTGTTTTTT. The chain uses TRBV12-3 or TRBV12-4 and TRBJ1-4, with 7 positions matching TRBD1. The V gene end was trimmed by 3 bases and the J gene end by 3 bases; junction bases not matched to a gene: 13. CDR3 length equals 18 residues.

This clonotype was picked up a small number of times. The rearrangement links TRBV28 to TRBJ2-3; D unresolved. Trimming took off 6 bases at V and 1 base at J, with 5 bases between the two ends. The CDR3 length is 12 residues. Germline V lookup: CDR1 MDHEN, CDR2 SYDVKM. The CDR3 region has the DNA TGTGCCAGCAGGTTCCGCACAGATACGCAGTATTTT. Translation gives CASRFRTDTQYF.

This clonotype was seen only a few times. This chain joins TRBV29-1 and TRBJ1-1; D may be TRBD1 (6 bases). CDR1 is SQVTM, CDR2 ANQGSEA, per germline. The CDR3 has 11 residues. Deletions cut 2 bases from V and 8 bases from J, with 9 bases between. CDR3 DNA sequence: TGCAGCGTTGAACGCGGGGGCGAAGCTTTCTTT. Translated: CSVERGGEAFF.

The chain has TRBV6-2 or TRBV6-3 and TRBJ2-7, with 11 bases that match TRBD2. The CDR3 has 20 amino acids. Trimming took 2 bases from V and 2 from J; bases not matched to a gene: 17. Germline lookup yields CDR1 MNHEY and CDR2 SVGEGT. The CDR3 bases are TGTGCCAGCAGTTACAATGTGAGGCTAGCGGGGGGCCCCAGGACCTACGAGCAGTACTTC. It specifies CASSYNVRLAGGPRTYEQYF.

The V gene is TRBV5-1, the J gene TRBJ2-4; D remains ambiguous. Trimming stripped 5 bases from V and 7 bases from J, with 10 bases between. Germline V gene data show CDR1 as SGHRS and CDR2 as YFSETQ. This CDR3 region has 12 residues. This chain's CDR3 is CASSSDLNIQYF. The CDR3 DNA follows: TGCGCCAGCAGTTCAGACTTGAACATTCAGTACTTC.

This clonotype was detected a few times. This sequence joins TRBV18 and TRBJ1-5; 7 bases are shared with TRBD1. With V trimmed by 6 bases and J by 5 bases, 10 bases remained unmatched. The germline V gene encodes CDR1 KGHSH and CDR2 LQKENI. This CDR3 is 15 amino acids long. The CDR3 protein is CASSKTGPDDQPQHF. The CDR3 coding sequence is TGTGCCAGCTCGAAGACAGGGCCGGACGATCAGCCCCAGCATTTT.

This clonotype was found a few times. The chain combines TRBV6-2 or TRBV6-3 with TRBJ2-1; 8 bases are a match to TRBD1. The CDR3 is 16 residues long. Losses at the gene ends were 7 bases for V and 8 bases for J; bases not matched to a gene: 16. The germline gives CDR1 MNHEY, CDR2 SVGEGT. The chain's CDR3 is CASTKGWDRLVDEQFF. The CDR3 region has the DNA TGTGCCAGCACCAAGGGGTGGGACAGGTTGGTTGATGAGCAGTTCTTC.

The CDR3 coding sequence is TGTGCCAGCAGCCCGCCGGGACAGGGGTCGGAAGAGCAGTACTTC. Protein sequence: CASSPPGQGSEEQYF. The chain uses TRBV4-2 and TRBJ2-7; TRBD1 matches 10 bases. The CDR3 is made up of 15 amino acids. Germline CDR1 is LGHNA and CDR2 is YNFKEQ. Unmatched junction bases numbered 10, after V lost 4 bases and J lost 7 bases.

This clonotype was seen more than once but under ten times. V gene TRBV7-2 combines with J gene TRBJ1-2, with 9 bases lining up with TRBD1. Germline lookup yields CDR1 SGHTA and CDR2 FQGNSA. The CDR3 is 14 amino acids. Trimming cost V 5 bases and J 4 bases; bases outside gene matches: 5. CDR3 amino acids: CASSPGQGGYGYTF. In nucleotides, the CDR3 is TGTGCCAGCAGCCCGGGACAGGGCGGCTATGGCTACACCTTC.

In its sample, this clonotype was seen a few times. J is TRBJ2-1 and V is TRBV19, with TRBD1 identical over 7 bases. Trimming cost V 7 bases and J 5 bases; bases outside gene matches: 8. The CDR3 has 14 amino acids. Looked up from germline, CDR1 is LNHDA and CDR2 is SQIVND (reference sequence). The DNA of the CDR3 is TGTGCCAGTACTCTAGGGGGCAGGGACAATGAGCAGTTCTTC. This codes for CASTLGGRDNEQFF.

This clonotype was picked up a small number of times. The genes are TRBV6-6 and TRBJ1-4; 9 bases match TRBD1. The length of the CDR3 is 14 residues. Germline V gives CDR1 MNHNY, CDR2 SVGAGI (reference sequence). Trimming cost V 10 bases and J 8 bases; bases outside gene matches: 11. The CDR3 loop is CATGQGTTGEKLFF. The CDR3 coding sequence is TGTGCCACAGGACAGGGGACGACGGGGGAAAAACTGTTTTTT.

This clonotype was counted many times. V gene TRBV6-2 or TRBV6-3 combines with J gene TRBJ1-1; D is unclear. The CDR3 contains 16 residues. V was pared by 0 bases and J by 2 bases, with 13 bases between. Germline V gene lookup returns CDR1 MNHEY and CDR2 SVGEGT. CDR3 DNA: TGTGCCAGCAGTTACTCGAAGTCCGCTTTAAACACTGAAGCTTTCTTT. This encodes CASSYSKSALNTEAFF.